Each of the 9 T cell receptor beta chains below was sequenced from the same sample in a study of T cell responses to AZD1222 COVID-19 vaccine. Profiling relied on immunoSEQ multiplex PCR, and the TCRdb table lists in-frame clones only, not all of them. The repertoire consists of approximately 150,000 clones, with more than 90% occurring once and the leading ten covering 2.6%. The sample consisted of peripheral blood, taken on day 0 of AZD1222 vaccination. The receptors originated from an adult in good health.

The chain uses TRBV14 and TRBJ1-2; no firm D call. Trimming removed 0 bases from V and 4 bases from J, with 6 bases in between. This CDR3 is built from 13 residues. Germline V gene lookup returns CDR1 SGHDN and CDR2 FVKESK. Written as DNA, the CDR3 is TGTGCCAGCAGCCAAGAGTCAAGCTATGGCTACACCTTC. It encodes CASSQESSYGYTF.

Only one count was recorded for this clone. The CDR3 here is CASSGGGGLSNTEAFF. The CDR3 region has the DNA TGCGCCAGCAGTGGCGGCGGGGGGCTCTCGAACACTGAAGCTTTCTTT. The rearrangement joins TRBV10-1 to TRBJ1-1; a weak D match, TRBD1 (6 bases). Germline V gene sequence: CDR1 WNHNN, CDR2 SYGVQD (reference sequence). V was shortened by 4 bases and J by 1 base, with 16 bases between the two germline ends. This CDR3 contains 16 residues.

The chain couples TRBV3-1 (or the pseudogene TRBV3-2) to TRBJ2-1, with 11 bases identical to TRBD2. The trim removed 0 bases at V and 0 bases at J, leaving 7 bases unmatched. The CDR3 extends over 19 amino acids. CDR1 is LGHDT and CDR2 is YNNKEL in the germline V gene (reference sequence). The CDR3 sequence is CASSQDTSGRISSYNEQFF. The CDR3 nucleotides read TGTGCCAGCAGCCAAGATACTAGCGGGAGAATTAGCTCCTACAATGAGCAGTTCTTC.

The V call is TRBV7-9, the J call TRBJ1-2; unclear D gene. Germline V gene lookup returns CDR1 SEHNR and CDR2 FQNEAQ (reference sequence). The CDR3 runs 14 residues. With 8 bases removed from V and 4 bases from J, the gap between germline ends came to 17 bases. The CDR3 spells CASGGLPDGYGYTF. The CDR3 nucleotides are TGTGCCAGCGGAGGGTTGCCCGACGGCTATGGCTACACCTTC.

V and J are TRBV15 and TRBJ1-1, with D possibly being TRBD1 (5 bases). CDR1 is LNHNV, CDR2 YYDKDF, per germline (reference sequence). The CDR3 covers 12 residues. Trimming cost V 4 bases and J 7 bases, with 10 bases left between them. The CDR3 nucleotides read TGTGCCACCAGCAATTCACAGGTTGAAGCTTTCTTT. Residues: CATSNSQVEAFF. Based on the CDR3 plus reference TRBV15 and TRBJ1-1, the full variable domain is DAMVIQNPRYQVTQFGKPVTLSCSQTLNHNVMYWYQQKSSQAPKLLFHYYDKDFNNEADTPDNFQSRRPNTSFCFLDIRSPGLGDTAMYLCATSNSQVEAFFGQGTRLTVV.

The chain links TRBV12-3 or TRBV12-4 to TRBJ1-1; D is unresolved. V gave up 3 bases and J gave up 0 bases, with 5 bases separating them. This CDR3 contains 13 residues. The CDR3 nucleotides read TGTGCCAGCAGTTTTACATTGAACACTGAAGCTTTCTTT. Its protein is CASSFTLNTEAFF.

The rearrangement links TRBV27 to TRBJ1-2; D not certain. This CDR3 region has 12 residues. The ends were cut back, 3 bases at V and 8 bases at J, with 10 bases in the middle. CDR1 MNHEY and CDR2 SMNVEV come from the germline V gene (reference sequence). CDR3: CASSFRGEGYTF. CDR3 DNA: TGTGCCAGCAGTTTCCGTGGTGAGGGCTACACCTTC.

This chain links TRBV27 with TRBJ2-2, with no clear D. CDR3 size: 14 residues. V was cut by 3 bases and J by 0 bases, with 5 bases left in between. Germline V lookup: CDR1 MNHEY, CDR2 SMNVEV (reference sequence). In DNA form, the CDR3 reads TGTGCCAGCAGTTTCGGACCGAACACCGGGGAGCTGTTTTTT. Encoded protein: CASSFGPNTGELFF.

V gene TRBV5-6 combines with J gene TRBJ1-5; D remains unclear. Between the trimmed V and J ends, which lost 4 bases and 2 bases, there was a span of 13 bases. From germline, CDR1 is SGHDT and CDR2 YYEEEE. This CDR3 has 15 amino acids. Written as DNA, the CDR3 is TGTGCCAGCAGCCCGGCCGGGTTAGGCAATCAGCCCCAGCATTTT. Translated, it gives CASSPAGLGNQPQHF.